This TCR beta chain was recorded in a study of cytomegalovirus exposure and HLA in healthy donors. Primers included in the PCR were 60 Vbeta and 13 Jbeta primers. Repertoires were generated with immunoSEQ multiplex PCR, while TCRdb's copy carries only in-frame clones and drops some. The data contain 130,000 or so clones, over 8% of them singletons. Whole-study results and caveats: Confirmation in vitro established that three CMV-associated chains were specific for CMV antigens. Later on, a genetic analysis was performed. It linked a missense variant in DCLRE1C with V- and J-gene trimming of TCR beta. Later on, an analysis showed TCR association rates differing by HLA locus, with DRB1 the most and HLA-C the fewest. The productive fraction for most TCR beta V segments was about 90% or about 30% in an earlier analysis.

From germline, CDR1 is ENHRY and CDR2 SYGVKD. The V end lost 4 bases, the J end lost 1 base, and 13 bases lay between the germline ends. This CDR3 is built from 15 residues. The sample holds a few counts of this clone. Its antigen is currently unknown. The chain uses TRBV10-3 and TRBJ1-1; D is undetermined. The receptor comes from a man aged 40-49 years in good health and CMV-seronegative. The material sequenced was PBMCs. The chain's CDR3 is CAISVTRVGNTEAFF. CDR3 bases: TGTGCCATCAGTGTAACGAGGGTTGGGAACACTGAAGCTTTCTTT.